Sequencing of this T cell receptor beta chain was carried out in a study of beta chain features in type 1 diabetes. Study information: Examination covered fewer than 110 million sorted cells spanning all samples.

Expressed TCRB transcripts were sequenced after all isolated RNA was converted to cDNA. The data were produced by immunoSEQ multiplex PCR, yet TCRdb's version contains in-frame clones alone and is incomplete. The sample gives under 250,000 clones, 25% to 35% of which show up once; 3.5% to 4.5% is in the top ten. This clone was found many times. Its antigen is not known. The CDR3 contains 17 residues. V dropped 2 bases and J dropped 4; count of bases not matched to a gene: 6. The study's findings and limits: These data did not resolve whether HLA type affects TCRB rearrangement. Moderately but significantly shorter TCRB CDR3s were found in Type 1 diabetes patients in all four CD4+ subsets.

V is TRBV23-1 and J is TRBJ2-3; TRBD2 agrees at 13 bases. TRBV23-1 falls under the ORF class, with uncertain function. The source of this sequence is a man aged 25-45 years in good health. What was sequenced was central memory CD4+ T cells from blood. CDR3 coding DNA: TGCGCCAGCAGTCAAGCCCTACTAGCGGGGGGGCCAGATACGCAGTATTTT. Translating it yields CASSQALLAGGPDTQYF.